This T cell receptor (beta chain) was retrieved from a study of T cells in Graves' hyperthyroidism and ophthalmopathy. This clonotype was recorded at least ten times. Regions amplified from RNA transcripts were the TCR beta CDR3 regions. First-round RT-PCR with HTBI primers amplified the TCR CDR3 region. MiXCR, applied by TCRdb to the multiplex PCR reads, yields one record per CDR3 protein. The sample lists 400,000 to 500,000 distinct CDR3 sequences, about an eighth seen once, with more than 4.5% in the top ten. The V segment lost 2 bases and the J segment 10 bases; nucleotides outside the gene matches: 9. CDR1 SGHTA and CDR2 FQGNSA come from the germline V gene. The CDR3 sequence is 16 residues long.

The TCR sequence derives from a woman aged 18 to 35 with Graves' hyperthyroidism. Source material: blood. The chain links TRBV7-2 to TRBJ2-1; 12 bases agree with TRBD2. CDR3 sequence (DNA): TGTGCCAGCAGCTTACTAGCGGGAGGGACCAGGGGCGAGCAGTTCTTC. Translation: CASSLLAGGTRGEQFF.